This T cell receptor (beta chain) was identified during a study of shared clonotypes between healthy human individuals. Study in general: Used for every donor were three CD4 naive, three CD4 memory, two CD8 naive and one CD8 memory plate.

Regarding the study as a whole: An expected dependence of interdonor clonotype sharing on sequencing depth was noted. Sampling included only blood; tissue repertoires likely differ.

The protocol was immunoSEQ multiplex PCR, while the TCRdb copy is restricted to in-frame clones and leaves out a portion. The sample has millions of clones; 85% to 95% are singletons. Comments on this clone: Its antigen remains unidentified.

Germline V lookup: CDR1 MNHEY, CDR2 SMNVEV (reference sequence). The CDR3 has 16 residues. V shed 5 bases, J shed 4 bases, and the junction held 8 bases outside the gene matches. V is TRBV27 and J is TRBJ1-5, with 10 bases identical to TRBD1. The sequence was collected from a man aged 18 to 29 in good health. Specimen: naive CD4+ T cells sorted from blood. Noted subset: CD45RA+ positively selected. The chain's CDR3 is CASSPEDRGGNQPQHF. The CDR3 region has the DNA TGTGCCAGCAGTCCTGAGGACAGGGGGGGGAATCAGCCCCAGCATTTT.